These 2 T cell receptor beta chains came from one sample sequenced in a study of cytomegalovirus exposure and HLA in healthy donors. Primers included in the PCR were 60 Vbeta and 13 Jbeta primers. Profiling relied on immunoSEQ multiplex PCR, and the TCRdb table lists in-frame clones only, not all of them. The data hold over 130,000 clones, with around 85% observed a single time. The sample consisted of PBMCs. The source of these receptors is a female donor in good health and CMV-seronegative.

The rearrangement uses TRBV5-6 and TRBJ1-5; D is unclear. The V gene lost 0 bases and the J gene lost 1 base, with 11 bases spanning the gap. The germline CDR1 and CDR2 sequences are SGHDT and YYEEEE. This CDR3 is 16 amino acids long. The CDR3 loop is CASSLGAARSNQPQHF. CDR3 nucleotide sequence: TGTGCCAGCAGCTTGGGGGCAGCCCGGAGCAATCAGCCCCAGCATTTT. Using reference TRBV5-6 and TRBJ1-5 for the parts outside the CDR3, the full variable domain is DAGVTQSPTHLIKTRGQQVTLRCSPKSGHDTVSWYQQALGQGPQFIFQYYEEEERQRGNFPDRFSGHQFPNYSSELNVNALLLGDSALYLCASSLGAARSNQPQHFGDGTRLSIL.

This chain links TRBV29-1 with TRBJ1-2; TRBD1 matches at 7 bases. The germline V gene encodes CDR1 SQVTM and CDR2 ANQGSEA. The CDR3 sequence is 13 residues long. The J segment lost 3 bases and the V segment lost 6 bases, leaving 7 bases of the junction unmatched. CDR3: CSVSRGNYYGYTF. Here the CDR3 DNA reads TGCAGCGTAAGCAGGGGGAATTACTATGGCTACACCTTC.